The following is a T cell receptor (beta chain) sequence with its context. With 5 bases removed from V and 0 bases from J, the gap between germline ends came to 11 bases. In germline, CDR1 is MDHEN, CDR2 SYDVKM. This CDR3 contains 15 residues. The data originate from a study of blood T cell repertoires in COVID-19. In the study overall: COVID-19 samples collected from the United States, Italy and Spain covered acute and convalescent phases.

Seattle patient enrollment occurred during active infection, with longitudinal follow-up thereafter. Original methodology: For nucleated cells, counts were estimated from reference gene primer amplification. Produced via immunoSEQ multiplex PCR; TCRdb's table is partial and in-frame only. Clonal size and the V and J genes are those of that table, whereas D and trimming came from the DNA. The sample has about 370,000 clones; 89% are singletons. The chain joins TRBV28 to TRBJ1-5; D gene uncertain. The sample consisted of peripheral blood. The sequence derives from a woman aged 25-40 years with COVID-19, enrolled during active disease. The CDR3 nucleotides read TGTGCCAGCAGTCTAAGCGGTTATAGCAATCAGCCCCAGCATTTT. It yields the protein CASSLSGYSNQPQHF.